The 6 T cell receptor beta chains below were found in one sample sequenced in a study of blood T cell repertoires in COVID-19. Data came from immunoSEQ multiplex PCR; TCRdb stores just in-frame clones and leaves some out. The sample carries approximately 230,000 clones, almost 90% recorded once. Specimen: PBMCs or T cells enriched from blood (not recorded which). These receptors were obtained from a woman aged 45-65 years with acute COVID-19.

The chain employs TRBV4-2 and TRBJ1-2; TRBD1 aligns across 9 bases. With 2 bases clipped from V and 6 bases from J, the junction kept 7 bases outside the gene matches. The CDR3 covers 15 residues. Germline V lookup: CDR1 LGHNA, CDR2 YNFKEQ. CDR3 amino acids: CASSQILRDRDGYTF. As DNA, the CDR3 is TGTGCCAGCAGCCAAATACTCCGGGACAGGGATGGCTACACCTTC.

This chain's CDR3 is CASSLGISGTEAFF. The CDR3 nucleotides read TGTGCCAGCAGCCTCGGTATTTCGGGCACTGAAGCTTTCTTT. The V gene is TRBV5-4, the J gene TRBJ1-1; D remains unclear. Deletions cut 4 bases from V and 4 bases from J, with 14 bases between. Germline CDR1 SGHNT, CDR2 YYREEE (reference sequence). This CDR3 has 14 amino acids.

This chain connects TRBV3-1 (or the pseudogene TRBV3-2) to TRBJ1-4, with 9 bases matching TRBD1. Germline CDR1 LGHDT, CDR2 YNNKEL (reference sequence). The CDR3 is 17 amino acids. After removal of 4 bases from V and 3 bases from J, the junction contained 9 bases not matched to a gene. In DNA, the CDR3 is TGTGCCAGCAGCCGGCGACAGGGGGTGGTCCCTAATGAAAAACTGTTTTTT. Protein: CASSRRQGVVPNEKLFF.

CDR3 DNA sequence: TGTGCCACCAGCAGAGAAGTTACAGGGATCTCCTACGAGCAGTACTTC. Protein product: CATSREVTGISYEQYF. The genes are TRBV15 and TRBJ2-7; D perhaps matches TRBD1 (6 bases). The CDR3 loop spans 16 amino acids. The V end lost 0 bases, the J end lost 0 bases, and 12 bases lay between the germline ends. Germline CDR1 LNHNV, CDR2 YYDKDF (reference sequence).

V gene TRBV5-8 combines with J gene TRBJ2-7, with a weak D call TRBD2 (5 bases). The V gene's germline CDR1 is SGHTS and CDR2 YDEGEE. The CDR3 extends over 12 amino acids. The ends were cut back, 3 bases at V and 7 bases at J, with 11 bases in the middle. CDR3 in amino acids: CASSSTSGEQYF. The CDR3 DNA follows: TGTGCCAGCAGCTCCACCTCGGGGGAGCAGTACTTC.

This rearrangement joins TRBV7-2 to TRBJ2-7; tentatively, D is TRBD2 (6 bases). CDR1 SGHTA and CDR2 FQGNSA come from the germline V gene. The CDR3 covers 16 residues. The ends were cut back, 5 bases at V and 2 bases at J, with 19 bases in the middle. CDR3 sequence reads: CASSPRAGGATYEQYF. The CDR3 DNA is TGTGCCAGCAGCCCCCGGGCGGGCGGGGCAACCTACGAGCAGTACTTC.